This T cell receptor beta chain was captured by sequencing in a study of post-analysis software for immune sequencing data. Study-wide background: The patients showed relapsing-remitting, secondary progressive and progressive-relapsing multiple sclerosis courses. Study-level findings and limits: Patients with multiple sclerosis recorded significantly lower normalized Chao1 diversity than controls, the study found. A handful of TRBV segments, including TRBV5-6, TRBV5-1 and TRBV20-1, were more frequent in patients than controls. Samples from one preparation batch, clustered by F measure, grouped strongly together.

This clonotype was observed many times. The antigen is undetermined. Each TCR beta cDNA library carried unique molecular identifiers. Via MiXCR, TCRdb re-called the PCR reads, giving one row per CDR3 protein. The sample consists of approximately 730,000 distinct CDR3 sequences, about 32% of them appearing once. CDR3 length: 11 amino acids. Per germline, CDR1 DFQATT and CDR2 SNEGSKA (reference sequence). V lost 5 bases and J 4 bases, leaving 8 bases between the germline ends. This receptor was obtained from a girl under 18 with multiple sclerosis. The chain combines TRBV20-1 with TRBJ2-5; D not resolved. The specimen was blood. CDR3 sequence (DNA): TGCAGTGCTGAGTCCGGAGAGACCCAGTACTTC. It codes for CSAESGETQYF.